Shown below are 20 T cell receptor beta chains from a single sample sequenced in a study of cytomegalovirus exposure and HLA in healthy donors. Sequencing was performed with immunoSEQ multiplex PCR; in TCRdb, only in-frame clones are kept and a portion is missing. The data show about 200,000 clones, around 86% seen once. Sequencing was performed on PBMCs. These TCRs come from a woman in her late teens or twenties in good health and CMV-seropositive.

This clone has just one count. J is TRBJ2-7 and V is TRBV10-3; 10 bases match TRBD2. Germline V gives CDR1 ENHRY, CDR2 SYGVKD. CDR3 length equals 15 residues. The V segment lost 5 bases and the J segment 2 bases; nucleotides outside the gene matches: 6. The CDR3 nucleotides are TGTGCCATCAGTCCCGGGACTAGCGTAGCCTACGAGCAGTACTTC. Its translation is CAISPGTSVAYEQYF.

This rearrangement joins TRBV4-1 to TRBJ1-5; D gene unclear. CDR1 is MGHRA, CDR2 YSYEKL, per germline. Trimming left V 5 bases short and J 1 base short, with 21 bases between. CDR3 length equals 18 residues. DNA of the CDR3: TGCGCCAGCAGCTCACTTCCTAAGGCGGGGTACAGCAATCAGCCCCAGCATTTT. Protein: CASSSLPKAGYSNQPQHF.

The V gene is TRBV6-5, the J gene TRBJ2-5; the match to TRBD1 covers 9 bases. Germline V lookup: CDR1 MNHEY, CDR2 SVGAGI. The ends lost 7 bases at V and 5 bases at J; junction bases unmatched: 2. The CDR3 consists of 12 residues. The CDR3 DNA sequence: TGTGCCAGCAACAGGGGGCAGGAGACCCAGTACTTC. It translates to CASNRGQETQYF.

The chain couples TRBV9 to TRBJ2-3; 14 bases agree with TRBD2. The CDR3 is 17 residues long. With V trimmed by 3 bases and J by 6 bases, 9 bases remained unmatched. Germline loops: CDR1 SGDLS, CDR2 YYNGEE. The CDR3 protein is CASSGRGLAGDDDTQYF. CDR3 nucleotides: TGTGCCAGCAGCGGCCGGGGACTAGCGGGAGATGACGATACGCAGTATTTT. Filled out from reference TRBV9 and TRBJ2-3, the complete variable domain reads DSGVTQTPKHLITATGQRVTLRCSPRSGDLSVYWYQQSLDQGLQFLIQYYNGEERAKGNILERFSAQQFPDLHSELNLSSLELGDSALYFCASSGRGLAGDDDTQYFGPGTRLTVL.

The rearrangement joins TRBV28 to TRBJ2-3; the D gene is possibly TRBD2 (5 bases). V was pared by 6 bases and J by 2 bases, with 21 bases between. CDR1 and CDR2 (germline): MDHEN, SYDVKM. CDR3 length equals 17 residues. CDR3 DNA sequence: TGTGCCAGCAGAACGAGGGCGGAGCGGCCATACACAGATACGCAGTATTTT. Its protein product is CASRTRAERPYTDTQYF.

In its sample, this clone was seen a few times. The rearrangement links TRBV6-5 to TRBJ2-1; D is unclear. Trimming pared 0 bases from V and 4 bases from J, leaving 10 bases between. This CDR3 is 15 amino acids long. Germline CDR1 reads MNHEY; CDR2 reads SVGAGI. CDR3 in amino acids: CASSYSPNSYNEQFF. In DNA, the CDR3 is TGTGCCAGCAGTTACTCACCAAACAGTTACAATGAGCAGTTCTTC.

The chain employs TRBV5-1 and TRBJ1-1; tentatively, D is TRBD1 (6 bases). Germline lookup yields CDR1 SGHRS and CDR2 YFSETQ. The V gene lost 0 bases and the J gene lost 0 bases, with 21 bases spanning the gap. CDR3 length: 19 residues. For the CDR3, the DNA is TGCGCCAGCAGCTTGGTGCCGGGACACGCAGTACTACTGAACACTGAAGCTTTCTTT. Amino acids: CASSLVPGHAVLLNTEAFF.

The chain carries TRBV28 and TRBJ2-7; D uncertain. Trimming cost V 3 bases and J 1 base, with 10 bases left between them. The V gene's germline CDR1 is MDHEN and CDR2 SYDVKM. This CDR3 is 14 amino acids long. The DNA for the CDR3 is TGTGCCAGCAGTTTCGTATTGTTTTCCTACGAGCAGTACTTC. It codes for CASSFVLFSYEQYF.

The CDR3 bases are TGTGCCAGTATCCCTTCGGTAGCCGGGGAGCTGTTTTTT. Its protein is CASIPSVAGELFF. V is TRBV19 and J is TRBJ2-2; D gene uncertain. Germline assignment: CDR1 LNHDA and CDR2 SQIVND (reference sequence). The length of the CDR3 is 13 residues. The V and J ends lost 7 bases and 6 bases respectively, with 12 bases between them.

The chain recombines TRBV6-5 with TRBJ2-3; 11 nucleotides agree with TRBD2. The CDR3 length is 15 residues. Unmatched junction bases numbered 6, after V lost 5 bases and J lost 5 bases. Germline CDR1 is MNHEY and CDR2 is SVGAGI. CDR3 sequence: CASSRSGRAGDTQYF. The CDR3, as DNA: TGTGCCAGCAGTCGTAGCGGGAGGGCCGGAGATACGCAGTATTTT.

DNA for the CDR3: TGTGCCAGCAGCTCGGGACAATCTGGAAACACCATATATTTT. Encoded protein: CASSSGQSGNTIYF. V and J are TRBV7-9 and TRBJ1-3, with D maybe TRBD1 (6 bases). Trimming took off 4 bases at V and 1 base at J, with 8 bases between the two ends. The CDR3 consists of 14 residues. Germline V CDR1 and CDR2: SEHNR, FQNEAQ (reference sequence).

The chain is built from TRBV11-3 and TRBJ2-2; D is undetermined. The germline V and J ends were trimmed by 0 bases and 7 bases, with 6 bases remaining between them. The CDR3 covers 13 residues. Germline V gives CDR1 SGHNT, CDR2 YENEEA. The CDR3 region is CASSLDRFGELFF. CDR3 nucleotides: TGTGCCAGCAGCTTAGATCGGTTCGGGGAGCTGTTTTTT.

The DNA for the CDR3 is TGTGCCAGCAGCTTGGGGGACAGGGAGCAGTTCTTC. Encoded protein: CASSLGDREQFF. V is TRBV5-6 and J is TRBJ2-1, with 8 positions matching TRBD1. V lost 0 bases to trimming and J lost 10 bases; unmatched junction nucleotides: 0. Germline V gene sequence: CDR1 SGHDT, CDR2 YYEEEE. The length of the CDR3 is 12 residues.

The rearrangement joins TRBV4-1 to TRBJ1-4, with D hard to call. V lost 1 base and J 3 bases, leaving 9 bases between the germline ends. The CDR3 consists of 15 residues. The V gene's germline CDR1 is MGHRA and CDR2 YSYEKL. In DNA form, the CDR3 reads TGCGCCAGCAGCCAAGGTCCCGGGGCTAATGAAAAACTGTTTTTT. Its protein product is CASSQGPGANEKLFF.

The DNA for the CDR3 is TGTGCCAGCATCCTAGCGGGATCAATCGGGGAGCTGTTTTTT. Its protein product is CASILAGSIGELFF. This chain links TRBV2 with TRBJ2-2; TRBD2 aligns across 9 bases. Germline values: CDR1 SNHLY, CDR2 FYNNEI. The CDR3 loop spans 14 amino acids. Unmatched junction bases numbered 7, after V lost 7 bases and J lost 7 bases.

J is TRBJ1-2 and V is TRBV6-5; possibly TRBD1 for D (5 bases). The CDR3 totals 14 residues. Per germline, CDR1 MNHEY and CDR2 SVGAGI. Trimming left V 0 bases short and J 7 bases short, with 12 bases between. CDR3 sequence (DNA): TGTGCCAGCAGTTACTCGAAAGGGGTCGGTGGCTACACCTTC. It is translated as CASSYSKGVGGYTF.

This clone appeared many times. The chain combines TRBV6-1 with TRBJ2-1; 9 bases are a match to TRBD2. The CDR3 has 14 amino acids. Trimming removed 10 bases from V and 5 bases from J; junction bases left unmatched: 9. Germline loops: CDR1 MNHNS, CDR2 SASEGT. The CDR3 DNA reads TGTGCCACCAGGTGGGCTAGCGGGAACAATGAGCAGTTCTTC. This gives the protein CATRWASGNNEQFF.

The rearrangement joins TRBV2 to TRBJ2-3, with 10 nucleotides matching TRBD2. Unmatched junction bases numbered 7, after V lost 2 bases and J lost 5 bases. Germline CDR1 reads SNHLY; CDR2 reads FYNNEI. The CDR3 is made up of 16 amino acids. CDR3 amino acids: CASSEPLAGVQDTQYF. CDR3 DNA sequence: TGTGCCAGCAGTGAACCCCTAGCGGGAGTCCAAGATACGCAGTATTTT.

This sequence joins TRBV4-1 and TRBJ2-3; 8 positions agree with TRBD2. J lost 5 bases, V lost 2 bases, and 9 bases had no gene match. In germline, CDR1 is MGHRA, CDR2 YSYEKL. This CDR3 is 16 amino acids long. CDR3 sequence: CASSQRAAGGGDTQYF. The DNA of the CDR3 is TGCGCCAGCAGCCAACGAGCGGCGGGAGGTGGAGATACGCAGTATTTT.

The chain couples TRBV5-1 to TRBJ2-1; TRBD2 agrees at 9 bases. The V and J ends lost 4 bases and 4 bases, in that order; junction bases with no gene match: 3. The CDR3 is 14 amino acids. CDR1 is SGHRS and CDR2 is YFSETQ in the germline V gene. CDR3 DNA sequence: TGCGCCAGCAGCGGCAGCGGGGGGTACAATGAGCAGTTCTTC. Its translation is CASSGSGGYNEQFF.